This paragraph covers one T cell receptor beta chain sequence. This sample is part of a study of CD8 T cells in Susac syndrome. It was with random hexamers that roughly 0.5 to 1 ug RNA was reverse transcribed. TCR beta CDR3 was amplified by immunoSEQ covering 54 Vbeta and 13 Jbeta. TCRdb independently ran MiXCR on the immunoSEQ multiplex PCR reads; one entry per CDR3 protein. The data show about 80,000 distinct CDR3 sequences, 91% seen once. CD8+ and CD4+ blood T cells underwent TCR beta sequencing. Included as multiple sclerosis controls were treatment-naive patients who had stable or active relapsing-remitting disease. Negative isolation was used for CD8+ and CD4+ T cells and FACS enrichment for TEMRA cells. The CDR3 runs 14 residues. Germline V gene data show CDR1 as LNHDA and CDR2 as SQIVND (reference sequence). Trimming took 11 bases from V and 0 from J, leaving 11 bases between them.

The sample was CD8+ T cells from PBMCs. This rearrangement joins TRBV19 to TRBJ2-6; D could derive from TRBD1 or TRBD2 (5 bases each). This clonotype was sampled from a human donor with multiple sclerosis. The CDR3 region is CAVGTTSGANVLTF. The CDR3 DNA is TGTGCCGTAGGGACGACCTCTGGGGCCAACGTCCTGACTTTC.